A selection of T cell receptor beta chains follows, all from one sample in a study of blood T cell repertoires in COVID-19. Clones were sequenced by immunoSEQ multiplex PCR, and TCRdb holds only the in-frame ones, with some missing. In the table there are about 45,000 clones, around 90% of which are singletons. Sequences were obtained from peripheral blood. The receptors derive from a man in his fifties with COVID-19, enrolled during active disease. Both conserved end residues are part of each CDR3. D genes are given only for firm matches. Not all rows give a size; the values are once, few, many and, for expanded clones, a class.

J gene,D gene,clone size,V gene,CDR3 protein,CDR3 DNA
TRBJ2-7,.,.,TRBV6-5,CATHRDPSLGEQYF,TGTGCCACCCACAGGGACCCCTCTCTCGGGGAGCAGTACTTC
TRBJ1-2,.,.,TRBV4-1,CASSQDGGASYGYTF,TGCGCCAGCAGCCAAGATGGGGGGGCGAGCTATGGCTACACCTTC
TRBJ2-1,TRBD2,.,TRBV6-4,CASSDGLAGVGEQFF,TGTGCCAGCAGTGACGGGCTAGCGGGAGTAGGCGAGCAGTTCTTC
TRBJ1-3,TRBD1,.,TRBV5-1,CASSRDRGNTIYF,TGCGCCAGCAGCCGGGACAGGGGGAACACCATATATTTT
TRBJ1-5,.,.,TRBV5-6,CASSLGQGLNQPQHF,TGTGCCAGCAGCTTGGGCCAGGGGTTGAATCAGCCCCAGCATTTT
TRBJ1-5,.,few,TRBV12-3/TRBV12-4,CASSGGGNQPQHF,TGTGCCAGCAGCGGGGGGGGCAATCAGCCCCAGCATTTT
TRBJ2-2,.,.,TRBV6-4,CASSDSGAEPATGELFF,TGTGCCAGCAGTGACTCGGGGGCGGAGCCAGCCACCGGGGAGCTGTTTTTT
TRBJ2-2,.,.,TRBV6-5,CASSYGLTNTGELFF,TGTGCCAGCAGTTACGGGCTCACGAACACCGGGGAGCTGTTTTTT
TRBJ2-2,TRBD1,once,TRBV11-3,CASKGQGASGELFF,TGTGCCAGCAAGGGACAGGGGGCAAGCGGGGAGCTGTTTTTT
TRBJ2-5,.,.,TRBV13,CASSLAQQETQYF,TGTGCCAGCAGCTTAGCACAGCAAGAGACCCAGTACTTC
TRBJ2-5,TRBD2,.,TRBV5-6,CASSLVPYTSGRSQTQYF,TGTGCCAGCAGCTTGGTCCCCTATACTAGCGGGAGGAGCCAGACCCAGTACTTC
TRBJ2-1,TRBD2,.,TRBV19,CASSPRTSGRRNEQFF,TGTGCCAGTAGTCCCCGTACTAGCGGGAGAAGGAATGAGCAGTTCTTC
TRBJ1-1,TRBD1,.,TRBV29-1,CSSGAGTGEAFF,TGCAGCTCAGGTGCCGGGACAGGGGAAGCTTTCTTT
TRBJ2-4,TRBD1,.,TRBV2,CASSEGAGGFSSAKNIQYF,TGTGCCAGCAGTGAAGGTGCAGGGGGATTCTCTTCAGCCAAAAACATTCAGTACTTC
TRBJ1-4,TRBD1,.,TRBV2,CASMDWDRGSEKLFF,TGTGCCAGCATGGACTGGGACAGGGGAAGCGAAAAACTGTTTTTT
TRBJ1-1,TRBD1,.,TRBV14,CASSQDPDRAEAFF,TGTGCCAGCAGCCAAGACCCTGACAGGGCTGAAGCTTTCTTT
TRBJ1-3,TRBD1,few,TRBV25-1,CASSDSGTGAGNTIYF,TGTGCCAGCAGTGATTCCGGGACAGGGGCTGGAAACACCATATATTTT
TRBJ2-2,TRBD2,.,TRBV2,CATPGGTGELFF,TGTGCCACCCCGGGAGGCACCGGGGAGCTGTTTTTT
TRBJ2-1,.,once,TRBV5-1,CASRRGQLSSYNEQFF,TGCGCCAGTCGGCGAGGGCAGCTCAGCTCATACAATGAGCAGTTCTTC
TRBJ2-1,.,.,TRBV6-5,CASSYLASSYNEQFF,TGTGCCAGCAGTTATCTAGCGTCTTCCTACAATGAGCAGTTCTTC
TRBJ1-4,.,.,TRBV5-8,CASSFYSGGWNEKLFF,TGTGCCAGCAGCTTTTACTCCGGGGGATGGAATGAAAAACTGTTTTTT
TRBJ2-1,.,.,TRBV30,CAWSDNRDHEQFF,TGTGCCTGGAGTGATAACAGGGACCATGAGCAGTTCTTC
TRBJ1-1,TRBD1,.,TRBV29-1,CSAGGTEAFF,TGCAGCGCAGGGGGCACTGAAGCTTTCTTT
TRBJ2-7,.,.,TRBV10-3,CAISEGRTMDEQYF,TGTGCCATCAGTGAAGGCAGGACAATGGACGAGCAGTACTTC
TRBJ2-2,TRBD1,.,TRBV7-2,CASSATGVGELFF,TGTGCCAGCAGCGCCACAGGGGTCGGGGAGCTGTTTTTT
TRBJ2-1,.,few,TRBV5-1,CASRAPGSIYNEQFF,TGCGCCAGCAGAGCGCCCGGGAGCATATACAATGAGCAGTTCTTC
TRBJ2-7,.,.,TRBV18,CASSRLLYEQYF,TGTGCCAGCTCGAGACTGCTGTACGAGCAGTACTTC
TRBJ1-1,.,.,TRBV25-1,CASSPLNVGGSEAFF,TGTGCCAGCAGTCCCTTGAATGTCGGGGGTTCTGAAGCTTTCTTT
TRBJ1-1,.,.,TRBV5-6,CASSFLDREHTEAFF,TGTGCCAGCAGCTTTCTGGACAGAGAGCACACTGAAGCTTTCTTT
TRBJ2-7,.,.,TRBV6-5,CASSFGTAAYEQYF,TGTGCCAGCAGTTTTGGGACTGCGGCCTACGAGCAGTACTTC
TRBJ2-3,TRBD2,.,TRBV9,CASSVTSGSTDTQYF,TGTGCCAGCAGCGTGACTAGCGGGAGCACAGATACGCAGTATTTT
TRBJ1-3,TRBD1,.,TRBV5-1,CASSLTGGAPGNTIYF,TGCGCCAGCAGCTTAACAGGGGGCGCGCCGGGAAACACCATATATTTT
TRBJ1-5,.,.,TRBV27,CASSQWDMNQPQHF,TGTGCCAGCAGTCAATGGGACATGAATCAGCCCCAGCATTTT
TRBJ2-3,.,.,TRBV4-2,CASSQVLAAKVDTQYF,TGTGCCAGCAGCCAAGTATTAGCGGCCAAGGTGGATACGCAGTATTTT
TRBJ2-1,.,.,TRBV7-2,CASSLGAHFPHYNEQFF,TGTGCCAGCAGCTTAGGGGCTCATTTCCCCCACTACAATGAGCAGTTCTTC
TRBJ2-7,.,.,TRBV2,CASSDPQGNYEQYF,TGTGCCAGCAGTGATCCCCAGGGGAACTACGAGCAGTACTTC
TRBJ2-7,TRBD1,.,TRBV7-6,CASSLNGGDSYYEQYF,TGTGCCAGCAGCTTAAACGGTGGGGACAGTTACTACGAGCAGTACTTC
TRBJ1-4,.,once,TRBV4-3,CASSREPQVPNEKLFF,TGCGCCAGCAGCCGGGAACCACAGGTTCCCAATGAAAAACTGTTTTTT
TRBJ2-7,TRBD2,.,TRBV3-1/TRBV3-2,CASSQEGLAGYEQYF,TGTGCCAGCAGCCAAGAAGGACTAGCTGGCTACGAGCAGTACTTC
TRBJ1-1,.,few,TRBV2,CASSVLGANWEAFF,TGTGCCAGCAGTGTATTGGGGGCGAATTGGGAAGCTTTCTTT
TRBJ2-5,TRBD2,.,TRBV28,CASKEAGGRETQYF,TGTGCCAGCAAGGAAGCGGGAGGGCGAGAGACCCAGTACTTC
TRBJ2-5,.,.,TRBV2,CASTQGTSGETQYF,TGTGCCAGCACGCAGGGGACAAGTGGAGAGACCCAGTACTTC
TRBJ2-2,TRBD2,.,TRBV9,CASSPRLAGANTGELFF,TGTGCCAGCAGCCCCCGATTGGCGGGGGCGAACACCGGGGAGCTGTTTTTT
TRBJ2-5,TRBD2,.,TRBV3-1/TRBV3-2,CASSQSSGRALETQYF,TGTGCCAGCAGTCAATCTAGCGGGAGGGCCTTAGAGACCCAGTACTTC
TRBJ2-2,TRBD2,few,TRBV3-1/TRBV3-2,CASRPWGRTSGRVTGELFF,TGTGCCAGCAGGCCGTGGGGGAGAACTAGCGGGAGAGTCACCGGGGAGCTGTTTTTT
TRBJ1-4,.,few,TRBV5-1,CASSLGTRDTFTGNEKLFF,TGCGCCAGCAGCTTGGGGACCCGGGACACATTTACGGGTAATGAAAAACTGTTTTTT
TRBJ2-3,TRBD2,.,TRBV10-2,CASTGGLAGTDTQYF,TGCGCCAGCACTGGGGGACTAGCGGGAACAGATACGCAGTATTTT
TRBJ2-1,TRBD1,.,TRBV5-4,CASSLPKTGPNNEQFF,TGTGCCAGCAGCTTACCGAAGACAGGGCCCAACAATGAGCAGTTCTTC
TRBJ1-2,.,.,TRBV19,CASSIRKGNYGYTF,TGTGCCAGTAGTATAAGAAAGGGGAACTATGGCTACACCTTC
TRBJ2-7,.,.,TRBV7-2,CASSLELISYEQYF,TGTGCCAGCAGCTTAGAGCTCATCTCCTACGAGCAGTACTTC
TRBJ2-1,TRBD2,.,TRBV5-1,CASSLLAGAKDEQFF,TGCGCCAGCAGCTTACTAGCGGGAGCTAAAGATGAGCAGTTCTTC
TRBJ1-5,.,.,TRBV6-2/TRBV6-3,CASSYSPSSNQPQHF,TGTGCCAGCAGTTACTCTCCCTCCTCCAATCAGCCCCAGCATTTT